This passage covers 28 T cell receptor beta chains from one sample sequenced in a study of cytomegalovirus exposure and HLA in healthy donors. The PCR employed 60 Vbeta primers together with 13 Jbeta primers. The method was immunoSEQ multiplex PCR; TCRdb's version includes in-frame clones alone and lacks a portion of them. The sample includes 150,000 to 200,000 clones, 80% to 85% of them seen just once. The sequencing sample was made of PBMCs. Receptor source: a young woman in good health and CMV-seronegative.

V usage is TRBV19 and J usage is TRBJ1-3, with D maybe TRBD1 (5 bases). Germline V gene data show CDR1 as LNHDA and CDR2 as SQIVND (reference sequence). V shed 4 bases and J shed 3 bases, with 13 bases lying between them. CDR3 length equals 15 residues. CDR3 sequence reads: CASSTDKIFGNTIYF. For the CDR3, the DNA is TGTGCCAGTAGTACGGACAAGATATTTGGAAACACCATATATTTT.

Worth noting for this clone: Other DNA sequences within the sample encode an identical CDR3. J is TRBJ2-7 and V is TRBV7-9; 7 bases fit TRBD2. The germline V gene has CDR1 SEHNR and CDR2 FQNEAQ (reference sequence). Trimming at V came to 1 base and at J to 5 bases, leaving 5 bases not matched to a gene. The CDR3 is 14 residues long. The CDR3 sequence: CASSLEGGVDEQYF. For the CDR3, the DNA is TGTGCCAGCAGCTTAGAGGGAGGGGTGGACGAGCAGTACTTC.

As to this clone: In the same sample, other DNA sequences code for this CDR3. The chain uses TRBV18 and TRBJ2-7; the match to TRBD1 covers 8 bases. CDR1 is KGHSH, CDR2 LQKENI, per germline. This CDR3 has 14 residues. The J segment lost 2 bases and the V segment lost 4 bases, leaving 4 bases of the junction unmatched. The CDR3, as DNA: TGTGCCAGCTCACTAGGACAGGGTACCTACGAGCAGTACTTC. It specifies CASSLGQGTYEQYF. Based on the CDR3 plus reference TRBV18 and TRBJ2-7, the full variable domain is NAGVMQNPRHLVRRRGQEARLRCSPMKGHSHVYWYRQLPEEGLKFMVYLQKENIIDESGMPKERFSAEFPKEGPSILRIQQVVRGDSAAYFCASSLGQGTYEQYFGPGTRLTVT.

This clone was counted a few times. The rearrangement links TRBV7-2 to TRBJ2-5; 7 bases line up with TRBD1. V dropped 1 base and J dropped 4; count of bases not matched to a gene: 6. The CDR3 spans 15 residues. Germline lookup yields CDR1 SGHTA and CDR2 FQGNSA. The CDR3 here is CASSLVGAGGETQYF. Here the CDR3 DNA reads TGTGCCAGCAGCTTAGTAGGAGCAGGGGGAGAGACCCAGTACTTC.

This clone has just a few counts. The rearrangement links TRBV7-9 to TRBJ1-2, with 10 bases that match TRBD1. Germline V gives CDR1 SEHNR, CDR2 FQNEAQ (reference sequence). The CDR3 length is 13 residues. Trimming took 8 bases from V and 6 from J; bases not matched to a gene: 6. CDR3 amino acids: CASRQGAPNGYTF. CDR3 DNA: TGTGCCAGCCGACAGGGGGCGCCGAATGGCTACACCTTC.

The gene calls are TRBV7-2 and TRBJ1-1; D is uncertain. The CDR3 length is 14 residues. Germline V gene lookup returns CDR1 SGHTA and CDR2 FQGNSA. The ends were cut back, 5 bases at V and 1 base at J, with 11 bases in the middle. This chain's CDR3 is CASSPRRGNTEAFF. DNA for the CDR3: TGTGCCAGCAGCCCCCGACGAGGGAACACTGAAGCTTTCTTT. The complete variable domain, with remaining parts taken from reference TRBV7-2 and TRBJ1-1, reads GAGVSQSPSNKVTEKGKDVELRCDPISGHTALYWYRQSLGQGLEFLIYFQGNSAPDKSGLPSDRFSAERTGGSVSTLTIQRTQQEDSAVYLCASSPRRGNTEAFFGQGTRLTVV.

The chain is built from TRBV28 and TRBJ1-5; the D is unclear. In germline, CDR1 is MDHEN, CDR2 SYDVKM. The CDR3 loop spans 14 amino acids. Trimming took off 3 bases at V and 0 bases at J, with 6 bases between the two ends. CDR3 sequence: CASSFLLSNQPQHF. DNA for the CDR3: TGTGCCAGCAGTTTCCTTCTTAGCAATCAGCCCCAGCATTTT. Looking up the rest from reference TRBV28 and TRBJ1-5 gives the full variable domain: DVKVTQSSRYLVKRTGEKVFLECVQDMDHENMFWYRQDPGLGLRLIYFSYDVKMKEKGDIPEGYSVSREKKERFSLILESASTNQTSMYLCASSFLLSNQPQHFGDGTRLSIL.

The chain has TRBV7-6 and TRBJ1-2, with TRBD1 matching over 11 bases. In germline, CDR1 is SGHVS, CDR2 FNYEAQ. With 5 bases clipped from V and 2 bases from J, the junction kept 4 bases outside the gene matches. This CDR3 contains 15 residues. The CDR3 bases are TGTGCCAGCAGCCCCGGGACAGGGGGAAACTATGGCTACACCTTC. Translating it yields CASSPGTGGNYGYTF.

The V and J genes are TRBV9 and TRBJ2-2; 9 bases line up with TRBD1. This CDR3 spans 15 amino acids. The V gene end was trimmed by 5 bases and the J gene end by 3 bases; junction bases not matched to a gene: 5. Per germline, CDR1 SGDLS and CDR2 YYNGEE. DNA for the CDR3: TGTGCCAGCAGGGGTACAGGGGGCCACACCGGGGAGCTGTTTTTT. It is translated as CASRGTGGHTGELFF.

This clone was counted only a few times. This sequence joins TRBV9 and TRBJ2-5, with 12 bases matching TRBD2. CDR1 and CDR2 from the germline V gene are SGDLS and YYNGEE. V dropped 4 bases and J dropped 2; count of bases not matched to a gene: 6. This CDR3 contains 16 residues. Written as DNA, the CDR3 is TGTGCCAGCAGCCTTACTAGCGGGGGGAGACAAGAGACCCAGTACTTC. Translation gives CASSLTSGGRQETQYF.

This clone came up once. V and J are TRBV9 and TRBJ2-2; TRBD2 might be the D (5 bases). Germline V gene lookup returns CDR1 SGDLS and CDR2 YYNGEE. With 0 bases removed from V and 6 bases from J, the gap between germline ends came to 6 bases. There are 13 residues in the CDR3. The CDR3 loop reads CASSVDGAGELFF. CDR3 in DNA: TGTGCCAGCAGCGTAGACGGGGCCGGGGAGCTGTTTTTT.

The rearrangement links TRBV18 to TRBJ2-2; the match to TRBD1 covers 8 bases. The CDR3 sequence is 17 residues long. From germline, CDR1 is KGHSH and CDR2 LQKENI. V shed 5 bases, J shed 6 bases, and the junction held 14 bases outside the gene matches. CDR3 loop: CASSSRTDRVSPGELFF. In DNA form, the CDR3 reads TGTGCCAGCTCATCACGAACGGACAGGGTTTCGCCCGGGGAGCTGTTTTTT.

The chain couples TRBV6-5 to TRBJ2-3, with TRBD1 as a possible D gene (5 bases). Germline CDR1 is MNHEY and CDR2 is SVGAGI. Deletions cut 0 bases from V and 5 bases from J, with 9 bases between. There are 14 residues in the CDR3. CDR3 residues: CASSYSGGQDTQYF. In DNA, the CDR3 is TGTGCCAGCAGTTACTCCGGCGGACAAGATACGCAGTATTTT.

The rearrangement joins TRBV28 to TRBJ1-2, with unresolved D. This CDR3 has 15 residues. Trimming shortened V by 3 bases and J by 0 bases, and 11 bases separated the two germline ends. The V gene's germline CDR1 is MDHEN and CDR2 SYDVKM. In DNA, the CDR3 is TGTGCCAGCAGTTTTGAGGTGCCCACTAACTATGGCTACACCTTC. The encoded protein is CASSFEVPTNYGYTF.

V and J are TRBV11-2 and TRBJ2-2, with 8 positions matching TRBD1. V lost 1 base to trimming and J lost 4 bases; unmatched junction nucleotides: 2. This CDR3 has 15 residues. CDR1 SGHAT and CDR2 FQNNGV come from the germline V gene. CDR3 nucleotides: TGTGCCAGCAGCTTAGGACAGGGGATCACCGGGGAGCTGTTTTTT. Its protein product is CASSLGQGITGELFF.

The chain couples TRBV19 to TRBJ1-1; no firm D call. The CDR3 loop spans 12 amino acids. The V gene lost 10 bases and the J gene lost 1 base, with 10 bases spanning the gap. The V gene's germline CDR1 is LNHDA and CDR2 SQIVND (reference sequence). This CDR3 reads CATRRSNTEAFF. The CDR3 coding sequence is TGTGCCACCCGTCGGTCGAACACTGAAGCTTTCTTT.

The gene calls are TRBV7-7 and TRBJ2-2; 9 nucleotides line up with TRBD1. This CDR3 has 17 amino acids. V gave up 3 bases and J gave up 5 bases; unmatched junction bases: 10. In germline, CDR1 is SSHAT, CDR2 FNYEAQ (reference sequence). The CDR3 here is CASSFYPPGQGTGELFF. CDR3 nucleotides: TGTGCCAGCAGCTTTTACCCACCGGGACAGGGAACCGGGGAGCTGTTTTTT.

J is TRBJ1-1 and V is TRBV4-1; D is possibly TRBD1 (5 bases). The CDR3 contains 15 residues. Trimming shortened V by 0 bases and J by 0 bases, and 8 bases separated the two germline ends. The germline CDR1 and CDR2 sequences are MGHRA and YSYEKL. The CDR3 nucleotides are TGCGCCAGCAGCCAAGAGACAGCTTTGAACACTGAAGCTTTCTTT. It is translated as CASSQETALNTEAFF.

This clone was recorded a few times. The chain combines TRBV27 with TRBJ2-5; 12 bases are shared with TRBD1. This CDR3 has 18 amino acids. Losses at the gene ends were 2 bases for V and 6 bases for J; bases not matched to a gene: 13. Germline CDR1 reads MNHEY; CDR2 reads SMNVEV (reference sequence). The CDR3, as DNA: TGTGCCAGCAGTTTACTCGTCCCCGGGACAGGGGGCGTTCAGACCCAGTACTTC. Amino acid sequence: CASSLLVPGTGGVQTQYF.

The V gene is TRBV19, the J gene TRBJ1-2; D call uncertain. V gave up 3 bases and J gave up 0 bases, with 8 bases separating them. This CDR3 has 14 amino acids. Looked up from germline, CDR1 is LNHDA and CDR2 is SQIVND (reference sequence). CDR3 nucleotide sequence: TGTGCCAGTAGTATCGGCGGTGCTAACTATGGCTACACCTTC. It is translated as CASSIGGANYGYTF. The full variable domain, completed using reference TRBV19 and TRBJ1-2, is DGGITQSPKYLFRKEGQNVTLSCEQNLNHDAMYWYRQDPGQGLRLIYYSQIVNDFQKGDIAEGYSVSREKKESFPLTVTSAQKNPTAFYLCASSIGGANYGYTFGSGTRLTVV.

This clone was recorded once. V gene TRBV28 combines with J gene TRBJ2-4; 10 bases fit TRBD2. CDR3 length: 18 residues. Germline V lookup: CDR1 MDHEN, CDR2 SYDVKM. Germline trimming cut 5 bases from V and 0 bases from J; bases unmatched to any gene: 10. CDR3 loop: CASSLLAGATLAKNIQYF. The DNA of the CDR3 is TGTGCCAGCAGTCTTCTAGCGGGGGCCACACTAGCCAAAAACATTCAGTACTTC.

For this clone: The sample contains more than one DNA sequence encoding this CDR3. The chain uses TRBV28 and TRBJ1-3; TRBD1 is a possible D gene (6 bases). The germline V gene has CDR1 MDHEN and CDR2 SYDVKM. The CDR3 runs 15 residues. Trimming removed 3 bases from V and 3 bases from J, with 12 bases in between. The CDR3 loop reads CASSLGGAGGNTIYF. The CDR3 DNA reads TGTGCCAGCAGTTTGGGGGGGGCTGGTGGAAACACCATATATTTT.

This chain connects TRBV4-1 to TRBJ2-2; D gene unclear. The length of the CDR3 is 16 residues. With 4 bases removed from V and 0 bases from J, the gap between germline ends came to 12 bases. Germline V lookup: CDR1 MGHRA, CDR2 YSYEKL. The CDR3 DNA follows: TGCGCCAGCAGCCCCGATAGAGGAACGAACACCGGGGAGCTGTTTTTT. Translated, it gives CASSPDRGTNTGELFF.

This chain joins TRBV27 and TRBJ2-1; D gene ambiguous. This CDR3 is built from 14 residues. Trimming stripped 2 bases from V and 9 bases from J, with 14 bases between. CDR1 MNHEY and CDR2 SMNVEV come from the germline V gene (reference sequence). The CDR3 here is CASSLGPGLGEQFF. The CDR3 DNA reads as TGTGCCAGCAGTTTAGGGCCTGGTTTGGGTGAGCAGTTCTTC.

The V call is TRBV9, the J call TRBJ2-2, with TRBD1 identical over 7 bases. Looked up from germline, CDR1 is SGDLS and CDR2 is YYNGEE. V trimming: 0 bases; J trimming: 5 bases; junction bases outside the gene matches: 4. The CDR3 is 15 amino acids. CDR3 sequence reads: CASSVAGGLTGELFF. CDR3 nucleotides: TGTGCCAGCAGCGTAGCAGGGGGTTTAACCGGGGAGCTGTTTTTT.

The table lists this clone with a few counts. The chain combines TRBV4-3 with TRBJ1-5; D uncertain. Germline V gene data show CDR1 as LGHNA and CDR2 as YSLEER. V dropped 1 base and J dropped 9 bases, with 10 bases sitting between them. The CDR3 spans 13 residues. CDR3 protein: CASSQGRSGPQHF. The CDR3 DNA sequence: TGCGCCAGCAGCCAAGGGAGGAGCGGGCCCCAGCATTTT.

The rearrangement uses TRBV6-5 and TRBJ2-7, with 12 bases identical to TRBD1. CDR3 length equals 15 residues. In germline, CDR1 is MNHEY, CDR2 SVGAGI. The V gene end was trimmed by 2 bases and the J gene end by 6 bases; junction bases not matched to a gene: 5. CDR3 amino acids: CASSYRGTGGGEQYF. For the CDR3, the DNA is TGTGCCAGCAGTTACCGAGGGACAGGGGGCGGCGAGCAGTACTTC.

The genes are TRBV5-6 and TRBJ2-7; D ambiguous. The germline V gene has CDR1 SGHDT and CDR2 YYEEEE. This CDR3 contains 12 residues. Deletions cut 4 bases from V and 4 bases from J, with 9 bases between. CDR3 residues: CASSRTEYEQYF. CDR3 sequence (DNA): TGTGCCAGCAGCCGTACAGAGTACGAGCAGTACTTC. The variable domain in full, with the rest retrieved from reference TRBV5-6 and TRBJ2-7, is DAGVTQSPTHLIKTRGQQVTLRCSPKSGHDTVSWYQQALGQGPQFIFQYYEEEERQRGNFPDRFSGHQFPNYSSELNVNALLLGDSALYLCASSRTEYEQYFGPGTRLTVT.